In this sample, the clone carrying this T cell receptor (beta chain) turned up many times. The antigen is unknown. Documented time point: persistent/refractory GD, antithyroid drugs over 5 years with positive TRAb. PBMC RNA served as the TCR library source. The data belong to a study of regulatory T cells in long-lasting Graves disease. Study as a whole: The definition of persistent Graves' disease was over 5 years of antithyroid drugs with positive TSH receptor antibodies.

Findings and limits, study-wide: Accuracy might have suffered from few samples.

Investigators prepared the TCR beta libraries by applying iRepertoire HTBI primers and Arm-PCR of CDR3 regions. Using its own MiXCR run on the multiplex PCR reads, TCRdb lists one record per CDR3 protein. The sample holds 400,000 to 500,000 distinct CDR3 sequences, under 25% seen once. The ends lost 2 bases at V and 4 bases at J; junction bases unmatched: 8. CDR3 length equals 17 residues. CDR1 SGHNT and CDR2 YENEEA come from the germline V gene. The specimen was peripheral blood mononuclear cells (PBMCs), collected when the disease was refractory, from a patient treated with antithyroid drugs. The TCR was taken from a female donor with Graves disease. The chain carries TRBV11-3 and TRBJ2-2, with 9 bases matching TRBD2. CDR3 in amino acids: CASSLRLGGGGTGELFF. The CDR3 DNA reads as TGTGCCAGCAGCTTACGACTTGGCGGGGGGGGCACCGGGGAGCTGTTTTTT.